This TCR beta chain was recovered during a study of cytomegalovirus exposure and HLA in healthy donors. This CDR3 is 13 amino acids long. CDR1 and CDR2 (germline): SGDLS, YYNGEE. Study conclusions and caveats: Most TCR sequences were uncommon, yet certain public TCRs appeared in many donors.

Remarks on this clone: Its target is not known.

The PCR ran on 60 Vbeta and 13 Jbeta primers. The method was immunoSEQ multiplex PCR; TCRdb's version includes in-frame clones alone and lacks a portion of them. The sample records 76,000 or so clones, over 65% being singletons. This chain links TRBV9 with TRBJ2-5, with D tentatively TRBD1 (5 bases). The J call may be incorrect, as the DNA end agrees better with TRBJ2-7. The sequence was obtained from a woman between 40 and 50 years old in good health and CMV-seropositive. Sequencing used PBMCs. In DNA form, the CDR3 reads TGTGCCTCAGGGAACTCTAATCCTTACGAGCAGTACTTC. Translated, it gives CASGNSNPYEQYF.